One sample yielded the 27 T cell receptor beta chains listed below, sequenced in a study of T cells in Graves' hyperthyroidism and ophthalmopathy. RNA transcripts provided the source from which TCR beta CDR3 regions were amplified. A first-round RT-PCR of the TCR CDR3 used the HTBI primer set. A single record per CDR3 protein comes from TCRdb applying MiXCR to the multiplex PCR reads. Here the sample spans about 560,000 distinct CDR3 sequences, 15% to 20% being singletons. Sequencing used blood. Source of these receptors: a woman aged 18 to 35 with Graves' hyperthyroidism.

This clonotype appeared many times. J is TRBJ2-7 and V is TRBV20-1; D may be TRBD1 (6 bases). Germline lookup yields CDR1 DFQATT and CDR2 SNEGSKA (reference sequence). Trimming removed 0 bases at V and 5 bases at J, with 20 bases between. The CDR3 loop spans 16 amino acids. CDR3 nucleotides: TGCAGTGCTAGAGATCTCAGGCAACAGGGTATCCACGAGCAGTACTTC. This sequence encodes CSARDLRQQGIHEQYF.

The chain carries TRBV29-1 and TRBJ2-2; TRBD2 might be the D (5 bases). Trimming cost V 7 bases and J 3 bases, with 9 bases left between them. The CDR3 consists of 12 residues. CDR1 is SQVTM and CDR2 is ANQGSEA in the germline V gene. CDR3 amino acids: CSAEGYTGELFF. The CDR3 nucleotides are TGCAGCGCAGAGGGTTACACCGGGGAGCTGTTTTTT.

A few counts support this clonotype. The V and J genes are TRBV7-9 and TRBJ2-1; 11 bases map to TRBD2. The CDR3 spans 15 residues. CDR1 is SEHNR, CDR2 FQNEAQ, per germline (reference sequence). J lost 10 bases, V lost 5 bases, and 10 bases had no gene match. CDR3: CASSPGGLAVLEQFF. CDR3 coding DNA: TGTGCCAGCAGCCCAGGGGGACTAGCGGTCTTGGAGCAGTTCTTC.

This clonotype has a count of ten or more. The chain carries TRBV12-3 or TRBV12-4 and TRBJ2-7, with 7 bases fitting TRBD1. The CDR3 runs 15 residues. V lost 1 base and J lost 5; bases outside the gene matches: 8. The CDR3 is CASSLGLDRRNEQYF. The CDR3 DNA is TGTGCCAGCAGTTTAGGTCTGGACAGGAGGAACGAGCAGTACTTC.

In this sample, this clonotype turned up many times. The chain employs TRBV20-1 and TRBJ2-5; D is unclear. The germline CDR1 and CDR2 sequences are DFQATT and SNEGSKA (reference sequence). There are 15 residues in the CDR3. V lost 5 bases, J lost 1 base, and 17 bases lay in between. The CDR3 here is CSAEPRHSRQETQYF. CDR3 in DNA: TGCAGTGCTGAGCCCCGTCACAGTCGCCAAGAGACCCAGTACTTC.

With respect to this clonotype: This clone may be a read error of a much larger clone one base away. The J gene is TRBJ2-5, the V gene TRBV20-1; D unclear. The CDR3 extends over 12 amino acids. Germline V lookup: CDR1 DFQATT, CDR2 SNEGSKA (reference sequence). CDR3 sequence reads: CSARQGKETEYF. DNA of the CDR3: TGCAGTGCTCGCCAAGGGAAGGAGACCGAGTACTTC.

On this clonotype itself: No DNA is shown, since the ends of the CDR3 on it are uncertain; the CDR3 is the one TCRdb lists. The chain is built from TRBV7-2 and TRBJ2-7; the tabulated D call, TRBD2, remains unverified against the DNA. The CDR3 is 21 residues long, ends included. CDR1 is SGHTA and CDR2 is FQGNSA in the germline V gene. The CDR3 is CASSFYICSARETSWSDEQYF.

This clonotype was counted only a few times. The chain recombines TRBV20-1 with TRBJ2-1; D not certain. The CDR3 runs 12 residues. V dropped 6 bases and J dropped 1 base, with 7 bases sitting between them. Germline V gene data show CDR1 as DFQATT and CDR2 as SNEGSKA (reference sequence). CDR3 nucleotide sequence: TGCAGTGCCTTGTGGTCCTACAATGAGCAGTTCTTC. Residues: CSALWSYNEQFF.

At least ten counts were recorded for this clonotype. In nucleotides, the CDR3 is TGTGCCAGCAGTTTAAGGCGACCAGGTGGGGAGACCCAGTACTTC. Amino acid sequence: CASSLRRPGGETQYF. The chain joins TRBV28 to TRBJ2-5; the D is unclear. Trimming left V 2 bases short and J 5 bases short, with 15 bases between. CDR3 length: 15 amino acids. The germline V gene encodes CDR1 MDHEN and CDR2 SYDVKM.

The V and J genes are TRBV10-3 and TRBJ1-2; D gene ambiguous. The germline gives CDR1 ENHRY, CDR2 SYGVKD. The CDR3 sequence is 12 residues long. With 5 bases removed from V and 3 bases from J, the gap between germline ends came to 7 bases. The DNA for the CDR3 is TGTGCCATCAGTCGATCGGACTATGGCTACACCTTC. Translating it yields CAISRSDYGYTF.

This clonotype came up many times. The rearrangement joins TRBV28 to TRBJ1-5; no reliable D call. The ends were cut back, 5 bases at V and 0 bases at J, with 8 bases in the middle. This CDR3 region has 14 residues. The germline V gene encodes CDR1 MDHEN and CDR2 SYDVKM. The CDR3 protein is CASSVAGSNQPQHF. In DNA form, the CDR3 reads TGTGCCAGCAGTGTGGCAGGTAGCAATCAGCCCCAGCATTTT.

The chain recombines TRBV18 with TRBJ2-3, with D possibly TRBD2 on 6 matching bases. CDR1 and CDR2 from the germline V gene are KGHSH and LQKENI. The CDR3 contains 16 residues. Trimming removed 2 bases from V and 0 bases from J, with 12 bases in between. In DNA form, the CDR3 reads TGTGCCAGCTCACCAAATAGCGGTCCTAGCACAGATACGCAGTATTTT. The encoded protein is CASSPNSGPSTDTQYF.

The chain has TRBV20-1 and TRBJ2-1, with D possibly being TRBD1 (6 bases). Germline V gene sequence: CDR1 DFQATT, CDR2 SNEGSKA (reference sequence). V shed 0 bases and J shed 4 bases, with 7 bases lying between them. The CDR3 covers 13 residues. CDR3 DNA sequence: TGCAGTGCTAGAGAAGACAGGTACAATGAGCAGTTCTTC. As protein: CSAREDRYNEQFF.

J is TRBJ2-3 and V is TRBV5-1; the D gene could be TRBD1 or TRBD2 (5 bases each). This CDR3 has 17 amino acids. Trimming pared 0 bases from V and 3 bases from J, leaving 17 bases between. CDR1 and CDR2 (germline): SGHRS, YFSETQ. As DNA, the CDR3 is TGCGCCAGCAGCTTGGCCAGGATCGGGGCGAGGACAGATACGCAGTATTTT. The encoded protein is CASSLARIGARTDTQYF.

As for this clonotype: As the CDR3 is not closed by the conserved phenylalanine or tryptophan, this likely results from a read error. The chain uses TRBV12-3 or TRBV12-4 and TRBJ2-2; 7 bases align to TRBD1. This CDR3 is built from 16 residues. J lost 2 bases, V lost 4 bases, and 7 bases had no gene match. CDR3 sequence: CASSWDGTVNTGELFL. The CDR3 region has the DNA TGTGCCAGCAGTTGGGACGGGACAGTAAACACCGGGGAGCTGTTTCTT.

The CDR3 loop reads CATSDPTRKGSTDTQYF. The CDR3, as DNA: TGTGCCACCAGTGATCCTACTAGAAAAGGAAGCACAGATACGCAGTATTTT. The J gene is TRBJ2-3, the V gene TRBV24-1, with D maybe TRBD2 (5 bases). The germline V gene encodes CDR1 KGHDR and CDR2 SFDVKD. V shed 3 bases and J shed 0 bases, with 15 bases lying between them. The CDR3 covers 17 residues.

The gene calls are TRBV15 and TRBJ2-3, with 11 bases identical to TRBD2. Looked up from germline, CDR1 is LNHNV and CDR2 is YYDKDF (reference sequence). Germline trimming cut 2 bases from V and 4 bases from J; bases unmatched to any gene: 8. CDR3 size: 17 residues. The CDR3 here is CATSRPKTSGNSDTQYF. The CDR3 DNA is TGTGCCACCAGCAGACCTAAGACTAGCGGGAACTCAGATACGCAGTATTTT.

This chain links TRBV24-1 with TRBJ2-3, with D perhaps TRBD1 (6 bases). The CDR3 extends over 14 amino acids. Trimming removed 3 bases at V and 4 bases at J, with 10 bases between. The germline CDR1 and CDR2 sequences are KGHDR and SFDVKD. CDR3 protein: CATSDTRGADTQYF. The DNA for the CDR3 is TGTGCCACCAGTGATACCAGGGGCGCAGATACGCAGTATTTT.

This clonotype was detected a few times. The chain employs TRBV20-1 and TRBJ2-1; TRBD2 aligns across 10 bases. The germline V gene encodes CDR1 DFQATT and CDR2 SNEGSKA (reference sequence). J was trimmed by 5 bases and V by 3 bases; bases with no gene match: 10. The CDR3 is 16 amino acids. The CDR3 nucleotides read TGCAGTGCTAGTGCGTGGGGACTAGCGACCAACAATGAGCAGTTCTTC. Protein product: CSASAWGLATNNEQFF.

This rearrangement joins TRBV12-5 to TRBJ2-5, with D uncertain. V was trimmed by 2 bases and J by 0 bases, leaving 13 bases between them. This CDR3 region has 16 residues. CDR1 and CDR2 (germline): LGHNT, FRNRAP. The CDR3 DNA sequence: TGTGCTAGTGGTTTGCGAATAGTACCAAACCAAGAGACCCAGTACTTC. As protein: CASGLRIVPNQETQYF. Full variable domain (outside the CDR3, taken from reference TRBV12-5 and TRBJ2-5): DARVTQTPRHKVTEMGQEVTMRCQPILGHNTVFWYRQTMMQGLELLAYFRNRAPLDDSGMPKDRFSAEMPDATLATLKIQPSEPRDSAVYFCASGLRIVPNQETQYFGPGTRLLVL.

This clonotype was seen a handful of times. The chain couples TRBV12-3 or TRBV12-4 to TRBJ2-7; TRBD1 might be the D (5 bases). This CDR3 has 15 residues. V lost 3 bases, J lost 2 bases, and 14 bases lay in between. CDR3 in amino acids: CASSFDRMLPYEQYF. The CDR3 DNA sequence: TGTGCCAGCAGTTTTGACAGAATGCTTCCCTACGAGCAGTACTTC.

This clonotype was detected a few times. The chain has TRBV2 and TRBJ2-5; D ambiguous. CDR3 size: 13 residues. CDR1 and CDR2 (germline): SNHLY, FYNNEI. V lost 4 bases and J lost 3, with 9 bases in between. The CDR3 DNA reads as TGTGCCAGCAGTGGAACTTTTGAAGAGACCCAGTACTTC. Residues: CASSGTFEETQYF.

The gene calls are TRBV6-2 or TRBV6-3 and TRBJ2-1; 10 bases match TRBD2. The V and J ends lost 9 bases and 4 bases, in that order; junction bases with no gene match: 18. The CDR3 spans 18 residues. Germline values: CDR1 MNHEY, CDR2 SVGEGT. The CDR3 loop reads CASLGRLAGGYPYNEQFF. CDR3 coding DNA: TGTGCCAGTTTGGGGCGACTAGCGGGTGGGTACCCTTACAATGAGCAGTTCTTC.

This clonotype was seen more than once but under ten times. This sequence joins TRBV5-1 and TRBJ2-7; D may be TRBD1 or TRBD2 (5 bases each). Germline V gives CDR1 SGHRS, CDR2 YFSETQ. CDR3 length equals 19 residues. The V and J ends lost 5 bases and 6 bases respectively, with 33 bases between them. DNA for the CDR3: TGCGCCAGCAGTGTGTGGAGCCCCTTTGATGGGGGAGCGCCCGCCGAGCAGTACTTC. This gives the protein CASSVWSPFDGGAPAEQYF. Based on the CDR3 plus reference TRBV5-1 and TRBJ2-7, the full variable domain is KAGVTQTPRYLIKTRGQQVTLSCSPISGHRSVSWYQQTPGQGLQFLFEYFSETQRNKGNFPGRFSGRQFSNSRSEMNVSTLELGDSALYLCASSVWSPFDGGAPAEQYFGPGTRLTVT.

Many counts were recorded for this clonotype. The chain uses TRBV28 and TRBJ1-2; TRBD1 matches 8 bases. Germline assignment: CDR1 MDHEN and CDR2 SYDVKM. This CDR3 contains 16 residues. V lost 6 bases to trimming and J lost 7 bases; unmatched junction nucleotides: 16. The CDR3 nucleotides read TGTGCCAGCAGGAAAACTGGGACAGGAACCTTTGGTGGCTACACCTTC. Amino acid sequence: CASRKTGTGTFGGYTF.

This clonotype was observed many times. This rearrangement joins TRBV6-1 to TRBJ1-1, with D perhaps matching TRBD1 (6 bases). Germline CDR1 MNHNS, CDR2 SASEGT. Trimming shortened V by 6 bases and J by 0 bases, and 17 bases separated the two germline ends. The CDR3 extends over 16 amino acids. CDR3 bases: TGTGCCAGCAGCCAATTGACAGGTATCATGAACACTGAAGCTTTCTTT. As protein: CASSQLTGIMNTEAFF.

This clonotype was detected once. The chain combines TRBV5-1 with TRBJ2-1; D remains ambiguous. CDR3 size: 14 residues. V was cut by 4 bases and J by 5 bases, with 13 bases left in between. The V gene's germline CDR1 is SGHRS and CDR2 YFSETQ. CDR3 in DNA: TGCGCCAGCAGCCAATATACAGCACACAATGAGCAGTTCTTC. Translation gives CASSQYTAHNEQFF.